Below are 29 T cell receptor beta chains sequenced from a single sample in a study of cytomegalovirus exposure and HLA in healthy donors. Researchers ran the PCR with 60 Vbeta and 13 Jbeta primers. Only in-frame clones appear in the TCRdb table, and some are missing; sequencing was by immunoSEQ multiplex PCR. This repertoire shows approximately 150,000 clones, 70% to 85% found once; its top ten account for approximately 9.7%. The specimen sequenced was PBMCs. The receptors stem from a woman in her sixties in good health and CMV-seropositive.

J is TRBJ2-5 and V is TRBV4-3; 7 positions match TRBD1. Looked up from germline, CDR1 is LGHNA and CDR2 is YSLEER. Trimming took 4 bases from V and 2 from J; bases not matched to a gene: 7. The CDR3 is 15 residues long. CDR3 region: CASSPVVGQQETQYF. In DNA, the CDR3 is TGCGCCAGCAGCCCCGTGGTGGGACAGCAAGAGACCCAGTACTTC.

J is TRBJ1-1 and V is TRBV27; TRBD1 might be the D (6 bases). CDR1 and CDR2 (germline): MNHEY, SMNVEV (reference sequence). V shed 5 bases and J shed 1 base, with 14 bases lying between them. This CDR3 region has 15 residues. The CDR3 nucleotides are TGTGCCAGCAGTCTAACTCCGGGACAGAACACTGAAGCTTTCTTT. Amino acids: CASSLTPGQNTEAFF.

The chain employs TRBV4-2 and TRBJ1-5, with 8 bases aligning to TRBD1. CDR1 and CDR2 from the germline V gene are LGHNA and YNFKEQ. The V gene end was trimmed by 4 bases and the J gene end by 7 bases; junction bases not matched to a gene: 9. There are 15 residues in the CDR3. CDR3 nucleotides: TGTGCCAGCAGCCCCTCACAGGGGGGCAGGCAGCCCCAGCATTTT. Protein: CASSPSQGGRQPQHF.

This chain links TRBV28 with TRBJ1-1, with D unresolved. Trimming stripped 6 bases from V and 5 bases from J, with 19 bases between. CDR1 is MDHEN, CDR2 SYDVKM, per germline. The CDR3 runs to 15 residues. The CDR3 nucleotides are TGTGCCAGCAGGAACGACATGAGGGTCGAAACTGAAGCTTTCTTT. Protein product: CASRNDMRVETEAFF.

The J gene is TRBJ2-1, the V gene TRBV18; 10 nucleotides match TRBD2. The CDR3 consists of 14 residues. Germline CDR1 KGHSH, CDR2 LQKENI. V dropped 6 bases and J dropped 7; count of bases not matched to a gene: 6. The CDR3: CASSGGLADNEQFF. For the CDR3, the DNA is TGTGCCAGCTCGGGCGGACTAGCGGATAATGAGCAGTTCTTC.

This clone was seen just once. The gene calls are TRBV10-1 and TRBJ1-2, with a tentative D call TRBD1 (5 bases). Trimming cost V 0 bases and J 8 bases, with 28 bases left between them. The CDR3 has 19 amino acids. CDR1 is WNHNN, CDR2 SYGVQD, per germline (reference sequence). The CDR3 coding sequence is TGCGCCAGCAGTGAGTCAGGTCCGGGTCGGGCAGGGAGGATGGGGGGCTACACCTTC. This gives the protein CASSESGPGRAGRMGGYTF.

The rearrangement uses TRBV7-9 and TRBJ1-2; 12 bases match TRBD1. The trim removed 1 base at V and 7 bases at J, leaving 4 bases unmatched. The CDR3 consists of 15 residues. CDR1 and CDR2 from the germline V gene are SEHNR and FQNEAQ (reference sequence). CDR3 amino acids: CASSLGDRGHGGYTF. The CDR3 region has the DNA TGTGCCAGCAGCTTAGGGGACAGGGGGCATGGTGGCTACACCTTC.

The chain joins TRBV5-1 to TRBJ1-1, with D unclear. CDR1 SGHRS and CDR2 YFSETQ come from the germline V gene. Trimming removed 0 bases from V and 1 base from J, with 10 bases in between. The CDR3 totals 15 residues. CDR3 bases: TGCGCCAGCAGCTTGGCCGGGGTGAGGAACACTGAAGCTTTCTTT. Protein sequence: CASSLAGVRNTEAFF.

In regard to this clone: This sample also contains other DNA sequences that code for the same CDR3. This chain connects TRBV2 to TRBJ1-4, with 7 bases fitting TRBD1. Trimming cost V 6 bases and J 0 bases; bases outside gene matches: 1. The CDR3 contains 14 residues. Germline V gene sequence: CDR1 SNHLY, CDR2 FYNNEI. Written as DNA, the CDR3 is TGTGCCAGCAGAGGACAGGCAACTAATGAAAAACTGTTTTTT. Encoded protein: CASRGQATNEKLFF.

CDR3 region: CASSLRTSGNTGELFF. The CDR3 DNA follows: TGCGCCAGCAGCCTTCGGACTAGCGGAAACACCGGGGAGCTGTTTTTT. The rearrangement uses TRBV4-1 and TRBJ2-2, with 10 bases lining up with TRBD2. The germline CDR1 and CDR2 sequences are MGHRA and YSYEKL. Losses at the gene ends were 4 bases for V and 2 bases for J; bases not matched to a gene: 4. The CDR3 sequence is 16 residues long.

The V gene is TRBV10-3, the J gene TRBJ2-1; unclear D gene. In germline, CDR1 is ENHRY, CDR2 SYGVKD. The CDR3 spans 15 residues. V lost 6 bases and J 4 bases, leaving 16 bases between the germline ends. CDR3: CAISPEVSRYNEQFF. In DNA, the CDR3 is TGTGCCATCAGCCCCGAGGTTTCTCGATACAATGAGCAGTTCTTC.

This sequence joins TRBV2 and TRBJ1-5; 9 bases agree with TRBD1. Germline CDR1 and CDR2: SNHLY and FYNNEI. CDR3 length: 19 amino acids. V lost 1 base to trimming and J lost 0 bases; unmatched junction nucleotides: 10. The chain's CDR3 is CASSEDRGRLLLSNQPQHF. CDR3 in DNA: TGTGCCAGCAGTGAAGACAGGGGGCGTCTCCTCCTTAGCAATCAGCCCCAGCATTTT.

This clone has only a few counts. The chain joins TRBV6-1 to TRBJ1-3; perhaps TRBD1 as D (5 bases). Germline CDR1 reads MNHNS; CDR2 reads SASEGT. The CDR3 runs 14 residues. Deletions cut 6 bases from V and 0 bases from J, with 9 bases between. The CDR3 DNA follows: TGTGCCAGCAGGGGCGGGGGCTCTGGAAACACCATATATTTT. Protein product: CASRGGGSGNTIYF.

This CDR3 reads CASSPTGGTSGNTIYF. The CDR3 bases are TGTGCCAGCAGCCCGACAGGCGGAACCTCTGGAAACACCATATATTTT. The rearrangement links TRBV7-9 to TRBJ1-3; weak D call: TRBD1 (6 bases). Trimming pared 5 bases from V and 0 bases from J, leaving 14 bases between. This CDR3 is 16 amino acids long. The V gene's germline CDR1 is SEHNR and CDR2 FQNEAQ (reference sequence). The variable domain in full, with the rest retrieved from reference TRBV7-9 and TRBJ1-3, is DTGVSQNPRHKITKRGQNVTFRCDPISEHNRLYWYRQTLGQGPEFLTYFQNEAQLEKSRLLSDRFSAERPKGSFSTLEIQRTEQGDSAMYLCASSPTGGTSGNTIYFGEGSWLTVV.

CDR3: CARKRGSTTDTQYF. The CDR3 region has the DNA TGTGCCCGAAAAAGGGGGAGTACGACAGATACGCAGTATTTT. This rearrangement joins TRBV2 to TRBJ2-3, with D maybe TRBD1 (6 bases). CDR3 length equals 14 residues. The germline V gene has CDR1 SNHLY and CDR2 FYNNEI. V gave up 11 bases and J gave up 3 bases, with 18 bases separating them.

The J gene is TRBJ2-3, the V gene TRBV7-2; D is uncertain. Germline-derived CDR1 and CDR2 are SGHTA and FQGNSA. Trimming shortened V by 6 bases and J by 5 bases, and 12 bases separated the two germline ends. CDR3 length: 13 amino acids. CDR3 residues: CASRPGSEDTQYF. As DNA, the CDR3 is TGTGCCAGCAGACCCGGGTCTGAAGATACGCAGTATTTT.

V gene TRBV7-2 combines with J gene TRBJ1-3; no firm D call. The CDR3 is made up of 15 amino acids. V lost 5 bases and J lost 0, with 11 bases in between. Germline V gene lookup returns CDR1 SGHTA and CDR2 FQGNSA. The CDR3 nucleotides read TGTGCCAGCAGCCCCCTCGGTCACTCTGGAAACACCATATATTTT. It is translated as CASSPLGHSGNTIYF.

The chain links TRBV4-2 to TRBJ1-1; a possible D gene is TRBD1 (5 bases). CDR3 length: 15 residues. The ends were cut back, 0 bases at V and 1 base at J, with 9 bases in the middle. CDR1 and CDR2 from the germline V gene are LGHNA and YNFKEQ. CDR3 DNA: TGTGCCAGCAGCCAAGATTTGGGGGGGAACACTGAAGCTTTCTTT. Amino acids: CASSQDLGGNTEAFF.

The genes are TRBV30 and TRBJ1-4; 9 bases are shared with TRBD1. Germline CDR1 reads GTSNPN; CDR2 reads SVGIG (reference sequence). After removal of 5 bases from V and 8 bases from J, the junction contained 6 bases not matched to a gene. This CDR3 is 13 amino acids long. The CDR3 DNA sequence: TGTGCCTGGGGACAGGGGTTACGGGAAAAACTGTTTTTT. This sequence encodes CAWGQGLREKLFF.

At least ten counts were recorded for this clone. The V and J genes are TRBV5-6 and TRBJ2-1; 7 nucleotides agree with TRBD2. Losses at the gene ends were 3 bases for V and 9 bases for J; bases not matched to a gene: 12. Germline V gene data show CDR1 as SGHDT and CDR2 as YYEEEE. This CDR3 is built from 15 residues. In DNA, the CDR3 is TGTGCCAGCAGCTGGAGGGCTAGCGGTCTCGGTGAGCAGTTCTTC. Protein sequence: CASSWRASGLGEQFF. Variable domain in full (rest from reference TRBV5-6 and TRBJ2-1): DAGVTQSPTHLIKTRGQQVTLRCSPKSGHDTVSWYQQALGQGPQFIFQYYEEEERQRGNFPDRFSGHQFPNYSSELNVNALLLGDSALYLCASSWRASGLGEQFFGPGTRLTVL.

The rearrangement joins TRBV30 to TRBJ2-5, with D perhaps TRBD2 (6 bases). Matching the DNA end better, TRBJ2-7 makes the J call doubtful. The CDR3 contains 16 residues. Germline CDR1 GTSNPN, CDR2 SVGIG (reference sequence). Here the CDR3 DNA reads TGTGCCTGGAGTCCCTTGCTTAGCGGACTTACCTACGAGCAGTACTTC. Protein sequence: CAWSPLLSGLTYEQYF.

This sequence joins TRBV19 and TRBJ1-5; D is ambiguous. Germline loops: CDR1 LNHDA, CDR2 SQIVND (reference sequence). Deletions cut 3 bases from V and 7 bases from J, with 7 bases between. The CDR3 runs to 12 residues. CDR3 residues: CASSILRQPQHF. As DNA, the CDR3 is TGTGCCAGTAGTATCCTGAGGCAGCCCCAGCATTTT.

The rearrangement uses TRBV19 and TRBJ2-1; D uncertain. Between the trimmed V and J ends, which lost 7 bases and 5 bases, there was a span of 15 bases. The CDR3 runs 14 residues. Looked up from germline, CDR1 is LNHDA and CDR2 is SQIVND (reference sequence). In nucleotides, the CDR3 is TGTGCCAGTACCGAAAGCCCTGCGGACAATGAGCAGTTCTTC. Translated, it gives CASTESPADNEQFF.

This chain uses TRBV18 with TRBJ2-7, with 11 bases matching TRBD1. The V and J ends lost 3 bases and 0 bases, in that order; junction bases with no gene match: 4. This CDR3 spans 16 amino acids. From germline, CDR1 is KGHSH and CDR2 LQKENI. In nucleotides, the CDR3 is TGTGCCAGCTCACCGGGACAGGGGGAGAGCTCCTACGAGCAGTACTTC. Translating gives CASSPGQGESSYEQYF.

The chain links TRBV6-6 to TRBJ2-1; D is possibly TRBD2 (6 bases). Deletions cut 6 bases from V and 8 bases from J, with 14 bases between. In germline, CDR1 is MNHNY, CDR2 SVGAGI (reference sequence). This CDR3 region has 13 residues. The DNA for the CDR3 is TGTGCCAGCAGGCCGGGACTGAGCGATGAGCAGTTCTTC. As protein: CASRPGLSDEQFF.

The chain has TRBV4-1 and TRBJ1-1; possibly TRBD1 for D (5 bases). The CDR3 consists of 13 residues. CDR1 and CDR2 (germline): MGHRA, YSYEKL. V lost 4 bases and J lost 4, with 10 bases in between. The CDR3 here is CASSPEGFTEAFF. The CDR3 nucleotides are TGCGCCAGCAGCCCGGAGGGGTTCACTGAAGCTTTCTTT.

This clone was seen just once. V is TRBV27 and J is TRBJ2-5; D might be TRBD2 (5 bases). The DNA matches TRBJ2-7 better at its end, which makes the J call doubtful. CDR3 length equals 17 residues. Germline V lookup: CDR1 MNHEY, CDR2 SMNVEV (reference sequence). The CDR3 sequence is CASGRTPTGFPSYEQYF. The CDR3 DNA reads as TGTGCCAGCGGACGGACTCCTACGGGTTTCCCCTCCTACGAGCAGTACTTC.

This chain connects TRBV11-2 to TRBJ1-4, with a weak D call TRBD1 (5 bases). The CDR3 contains 15 residues. V was trimmed by 7 bases and J by 4 bases, leaving 16 bases between them. Germline CDR1 is SGHAT and CDR2 is FQNNGV. The CDR3 loop is CASTGHDWGNEKLFF. As DNA, the CDR3 is TGTGCCAGCACTGGACATGACTGGGGTAATGAAAAACTGTTTTTT.

This chain connects TRBV15 to TRBJ2-5, with D perhaps TRBD2 (5 bases). This CDR3 has 15 amino acids. Trimming removed 0 bases from V and 5 bases from J, with 13 bases in between. Germline V gives CDR1 LNHNV, CDR2 YYDKDF (reference sequence). In nucleotides, the CDR3 is TGTGCCACCAGCAGAGATCTCCGGGATCGGGAGACCCAGTACTTC. Protein sequence: CATSRDLRDRETQYF.